The 9 T cell receptor beta chains reported below all come from one sample, sequenced in a study of cytomegalovirus exposure and HLA in healthy donors. Sequenced by immunoSEQ multiplex PCR; TCRdb stores in-frame clones only, minus some. The sample yields about 57,000 clones, approximately 93% seen once. The source material was PBMCs. These receptors were obtained from a woman younger than 30 in good health and CMV-seronegative.

The chain has TRBV19 and TRBJ2-2, with TRBD2 matching over 9 bases. V was clipped by 0 bases and J by 3 bases; unmatched bases: 14. The CDR3 runs to 20 residues. Germline CDR1 LNHDA, CDR2 SQIVND (reference sequence). The CDR3 spells CASSIDPPREGRTHTGELFF. CDR3 nucleotide sequence: TGTGCCAGTAGTATAGATCCACCGCGGGAGGGACGAACTCACACCGGGGAGCTGTTTTTT.

The chain links TRBV5-1 to TRBJ2-6, with 8 bases that match TRBD1. Germline trimming cut 4 bases from V and 0 bases from J; bases unmatched to any gene: 21. Germline V CDR1 and CDR2: SGHRS, YFSETQ. This CDR3 is 22 amino acids long. The CDR3 bases are TGCGCCAGCAGCACCCCAACAGGGGGGATTGGAACCTTAAGCTCTGGGGCCAACGTCCTGACTTTC. Its protein is CASSTPTGGIGTLSSGANVLTF.

V usage is TRBV5-4 and J usage is TRBJ2-5; TRBD2 agrees at 8 bases. The V gene end was trimmed by 1 base and the J gene end by 0 bases; junction bases not matched to a gene: 2. There are 15 residues in the CDR3. Germline V gene data show CDR1 as SGHNT and CDR2 as YYREEE (reference sequence). CDR3 region: CASSLPAGDQETQYF. CDR3 DNA: TGTGCCAGCAGCTTGCCAGCGGGGGACCAAGAGACCCAGTACTTC.

V and J are TRBV9 and TRBJ1-1, with 7 bases matching TRBD1. CDR1 SGDLS and CDR2 YYNGEE come from the germline V gene. The CDR3 contains 15 residues. Trimming at V came to 3 bases and at J to 1 base, leaving 6 bases not matched to a gene. The CDR3 loop reads CASSGGTAQNTEAFF. For the CDR3, the DNA is TGTGCCAGCAGCGGTGGGACAGCTCAGAACACTGAAGCTTTCTTT. The full variable domain, rest sourced from reference TRBV9 and TRBJ1-1, is DSGVTQTPKHLITATGQRVTLRCSPRSGDLSVYWYQQSLDQGLQFLIQYYNGEERAKGNILERFSAQQFPDLHSELNLSSLELGDSALYFCASSGGTAQNTEAFFGQGTRLTVV.

This chain joins TRBV5-4 and TRBJ1-2; TRBD1 matches at 11 bases. The CDR3 covers 14 residues. The germline V gene has CDR1 SGHNT and CDR2 YYREEE (reference sequence). Trimming took 1 base from V and 8 from J; bases not matched to a gene: 4. The chain's CDR3 is CASSLLDRGRGYTF. The CDR3 region has the DNA TGTGCCAGCAGCTTGCTGGACAGGGGGCGAGGCTACACCTTC.

V is TRBV19 and J is TRBJ2-1, with TRBD2 as a possible D gene (5 bases). This CDR3 comprises 15 residues. Germline V gene data show CDR1 as LNHDA and CDR2 as SQIVND (reference sequence). V dropped 3 bases and J dropped 3 bases, with 12 bases sitting between them. The CDR3 bases are TGTGCCAGTAGTATCGCTAGCCGGGTCTACAATGAGCAGTTCTTC. Protein: CASSIASRVYNEQFF.

This chain links TRBV7-2 with TRBJ2-5; the match to TRBD2 covers 8 bases. The CDR3 spans 15 residues. Germline values: CDR1 SGHTA, CDR2 FQGNSA. With V trimmed by 3 bases and J by 0 bases, 3 bases remained unmatched. CDR3 nucleotides: TGTGCCAGCAGCTTCGCGGGGGGCCACCAAGAGACCCAGTACTTC. Encoded protein: CASSFAGGHQETQYF.

The chain joins TRBV15 to TRBJ2-5; tentative D call: TRBD1 (7 bases). The CDR3 consists of 13 residues. Deletions cut 9 bases from V and 1 base from J, with 12 bases between. Germline lookup yields CDR1 LNHNV and CDR2 YYDKDF (reference sequence). CDR3 coding DNA: TGTGCCACTACGGAGGGGGCCCAAGAGACCCAGTACTTC. Translation: CATTEGAQETQYF.

V gene TRBV7-2 combines with J gene TRBJ2-7; the D gene is possibly TRBD2 (6 bases). The V end was cut by 2 bases, the J end by 3 bases, with 11 bases between. CDR3 length: 14 amino acids. Germline values: CDR1 SGHTA, CDR2 FQGNSA. The CDR3 loop is CASSLTGAVYEQYV. In DNA form, the CDR3 reads TGTGCCAGCAGCTTAACGGGAGCGGTCTACGAGCAGTACGTC.